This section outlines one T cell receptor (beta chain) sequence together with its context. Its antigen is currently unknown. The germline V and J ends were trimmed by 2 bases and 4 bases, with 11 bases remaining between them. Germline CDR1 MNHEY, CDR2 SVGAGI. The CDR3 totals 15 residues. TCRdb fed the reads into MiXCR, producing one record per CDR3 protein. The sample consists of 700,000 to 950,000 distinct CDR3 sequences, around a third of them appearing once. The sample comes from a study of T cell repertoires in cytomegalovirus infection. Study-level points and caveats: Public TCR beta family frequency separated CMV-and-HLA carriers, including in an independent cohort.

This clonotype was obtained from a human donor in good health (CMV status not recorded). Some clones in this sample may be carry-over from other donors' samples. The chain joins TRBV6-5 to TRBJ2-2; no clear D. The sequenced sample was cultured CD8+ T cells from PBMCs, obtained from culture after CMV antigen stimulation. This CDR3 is CASSYAFESTGELFF. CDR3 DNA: TGTGCCAGCAGTTACGCCTTCGAGTCCACCGGGGAGCTGTTTTTT.